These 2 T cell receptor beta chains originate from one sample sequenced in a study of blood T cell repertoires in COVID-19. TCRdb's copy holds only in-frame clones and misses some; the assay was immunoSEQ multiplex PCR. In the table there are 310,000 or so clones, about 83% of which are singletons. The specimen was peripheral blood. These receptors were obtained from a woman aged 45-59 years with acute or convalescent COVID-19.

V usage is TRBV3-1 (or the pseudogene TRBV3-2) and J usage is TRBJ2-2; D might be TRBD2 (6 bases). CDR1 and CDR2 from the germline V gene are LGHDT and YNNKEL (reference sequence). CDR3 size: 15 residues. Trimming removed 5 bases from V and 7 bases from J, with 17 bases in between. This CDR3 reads CASSSRDSVGGELFF. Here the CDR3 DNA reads TGTGCCAGCAGCTCACGGGACTCCGTAGGCGGGGAGCTGTTTTTT.

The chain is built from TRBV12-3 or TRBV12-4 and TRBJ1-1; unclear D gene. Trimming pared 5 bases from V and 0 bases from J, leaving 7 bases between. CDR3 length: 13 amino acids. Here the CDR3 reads CASSPVVNTEAFF. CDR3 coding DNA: TGTGCCAGCAGTCCCGTCGTGAACACTGAAGCTTTCTTT.